This T cell receptor (beta chain) was captured by sequencing in a study of early T cells in non-severe SARS-CoV-2 infection. The V and J ends lost 0 bases and 8 bases, in that order; junction bases with no gene match: 8. CDR3 length: 16 amino acids. In germline, CDR1 is WSHSY, CDR2 SAAADI. There are many counts of this clonotype. TCRdb re-analysed the 5' RACE reads in MiXCR, keeping a single row per CDR3 protein. The sample yields about 71,000 distinct CDR3 sequences, about an eighth seen once. The sequenced sample was whole blood, obtained at baseline. This chain joins TRBV10-2 and TRBJ1-4, with 8 bases aligning to TRBD1. The clonotype comes from an adult who was a healthcare worker with PCR-confirmed SARS-CoV-2 infection or an uninfected control (not recorded which). CDR3 bases: TGCGCCAGCAGTGAGTCGAAGGGTACAGGGGGAGAAAAACTGTTTTTT. As protein: CASSESKGTGGEKLFF.